This T cell receptor beta chain is drawn from a study of cytomegalovirus exposure and HLA in healthy donors. As for this clone: Its target is unknown.

The CDR3 is 15 amino acids. Trimming pared 2 bases from V and 0 bases from J, leaving 11 bases between. The germline gives CDR1 SGHVS, CDR2 FQNEAQ. PCR amplification relied on 60 Vbeta primers (plus 13 Jbeta primers). Some clones are missing from TCRdb's copy, which holds only in-frame ones; the method was immunoSEQ multiplex PCR. Found here are about 200,000 clones, 82% of them singletons; the top ten hold roughly 0.098%. Findings of the study overall: A previous analysis found most TCR beta V segments productive roughly 90% or roughly 30% of the time. The authors excluded some V segments, including TRBV6-2 and TRBV6-3, as indistinguishable. Certain sequence variants were highly shared and formed a cluster, and this cluster was likely a sequencing artifact.

Sampled while nominally healthy, donors likely had unrecorded immune exposures. J is TRBJ2-7 and V is TRBV7-8, with TRBD2 as a possible D gene (6 bases). Sequencing input: PBMCs. This receptor was taken from a boy younger than 10 in good health and CMV-seronegative. The CDR3 is CASSLRAGSSYEQYF. Written as DNA, the CDR3 is TGTGCCAGCAGCTTACGGGCGGGAAGCTCCTACGAGCAGTACTTC.